The rows below give T cell receptor beta chains drawn from one sample of a study of human CD8 memory T cell subsets. From the 5' RACE reads, TCRdb lists one entry per CDR3 protein and no DNA. The ten most abundant clones cover roughly 5% of a sample with around 19,000 distinct CDR3 sequences. Sequences were obtained from CD8+ T cells from PBMCs. All receptors come from a human donor in good health. Each CDR3 is given with its conserved first and last residue. Rows give clone size only sometimes, using once, few, many, or a class for an expanded clone.

>TRBV10-2|TRBJ1-6|medium-sized
CASSESYNSPLHF
>TRBV5-6|TRBJ1-1|NA
CASSLGRAGAFF
>TRBV4-3|TRBJ1-2|medium-sized
CASSQDSQGNYGYTF
>TRBV29-1|TRBJ2-7|NA
CSVEDWSGGDYEQYF
>TRBV29-1|TRBJ2-5|NA
CSVIGAGDQETQYF
>TRBV5-5|TRBJ2-7|NA
CASSLTQSYLYEQYF
>TRBV3-1|TRBJ2-7|NA
CASSPGQGTYEQYF
>TRBV7-2|TRBJ1-1|NA
CASSLIAGGTEAFF
>TRBV15|TRBJ2-7|NA
CATSRDSPGAGVEQYF
>TRBV6-2/TRBV6-3|TRBJ2-1|NA
CASSRQVYNEQFF
>TRBV11-3|TRBJ2-2|NA
CASSLLKGASGELFF
>TRBV19|TRBJ1-5|NA
CASQTSPNQPQHF
>TRBV6-5|TRBJ2-5|NA
CASMPDRARQETQYF
>TRBV5-1|TRBJ2-1|medium-sized
CASSLARAGGNEQFF
>TRBV19|TRBJ2-1|NA
CASTPSSGSYNEQFF
>TRBV6-6|TRBJ1-5|NA
CASSSRDRDQPQHF
>TRBV2|TRBJ1-1|NA
CASSEEAANTEAFF
>TRBV7-9|TRBJ2-5|medium-sized
CASSLETSTQETQYF
>TRBV20-1|TRBJ1-1|NA
CSARDISGLNTEAFF
>TRBV20-1|TRBJ2-7|NA
CSAPDWTVSYEQYF